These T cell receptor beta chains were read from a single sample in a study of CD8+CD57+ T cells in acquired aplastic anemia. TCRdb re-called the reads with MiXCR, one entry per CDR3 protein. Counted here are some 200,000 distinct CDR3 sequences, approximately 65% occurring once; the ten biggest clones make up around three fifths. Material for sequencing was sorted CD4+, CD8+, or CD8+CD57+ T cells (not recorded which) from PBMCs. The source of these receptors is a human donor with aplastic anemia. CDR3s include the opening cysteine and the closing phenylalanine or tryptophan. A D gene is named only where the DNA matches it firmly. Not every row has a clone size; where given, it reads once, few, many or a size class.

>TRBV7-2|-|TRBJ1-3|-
CASSVEGWTGNTIYF
TGTGCCAGCAGCGTTGAGGGGTGGACTGGAAACACCATATATTTT
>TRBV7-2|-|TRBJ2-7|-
CASSLAVSEQYF
TGTGCCAGCAGCTTAGCCGTCAGCGAGCAGTACTTC
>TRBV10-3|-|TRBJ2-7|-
CAISESVGGVNYEQYF
TGTGCCATCAGTGAGTCAGTAGGTGGGGTAAACTACGAGCAGTACTTC
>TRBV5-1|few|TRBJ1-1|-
CASRETSNTEAFF
TGCGCCAGCAGGGAGACTTCGAACACTGAAGCTTTCTTT
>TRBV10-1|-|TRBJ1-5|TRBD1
CASSAETGHSNQPQHF
TGCGCCAGCAGCGCAGAGACAGGGCATAGCAATCAGCCCCAGCATTTT
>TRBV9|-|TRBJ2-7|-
CASSWSTSSESSYEQYF
TGCGCCAGCAGCTGGTCCACTAGCTCCGAGAGCTCCTACGAGCAGTACTTC
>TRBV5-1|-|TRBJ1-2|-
CASSHVNYGYTF
TGCGCCAGCAGCCATGTCAACTATGGCTACACCTTC
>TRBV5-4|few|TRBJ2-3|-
CASSLAGLGGTDTQYF
TGTGCCAGCAGCTTGGCGGGTCTCGGGGGCACAGATACGCAGTATTTT
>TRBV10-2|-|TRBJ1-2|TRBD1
CASSETGGENYGYTF
TGCGCCAGCAGTGAGACAGGGGGCGAGAACTATGGCTACACCTTC
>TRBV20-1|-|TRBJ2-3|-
CSATPDGFQITDTQYF
TGCAGTGCTACACCTGATGGCTTCCAAATAACAGATACGCAGTATTTT
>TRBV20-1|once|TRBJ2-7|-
CSAAEDPYEQYF
TGCAGTGCCGCCGAGGACCCCTACGAGCAGTACTTC
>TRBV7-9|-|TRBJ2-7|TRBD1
CASSPGPAGGQYF
TGTGCCAGCAGCCCAGGGCCCGCAGGGGGGCAGTACTTC
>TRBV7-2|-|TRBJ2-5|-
CASSLRPETQYF
TGTGCCAGCAGCTTACGGCCGGAGACCCAGTACTTC
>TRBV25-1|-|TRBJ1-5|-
CASSEYGLNQPQHF
TGTGCCAGCAGTGAATACGGACTTAATCAGCCCCAGCATTTT
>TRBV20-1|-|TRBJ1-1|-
CSAPKGQNTEAFF
TGCAGTGCCCCAAAGGGACAGAACACTGAAGCTTTCTTT
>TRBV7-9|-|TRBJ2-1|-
CASSLEGRRPFF
TGTGCCAGCAGCTTAGAGGGCCGAAGGCCGTTCTTC
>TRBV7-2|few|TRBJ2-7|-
CASSLESEQYF
TGTGCCAGCAGCTTAGAGTCCGAGCAGTACTTC
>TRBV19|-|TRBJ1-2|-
CASSLAPPQERHTF
TGTGCCAGTAGTCTCGCCCCACCACAGGAGAGGCACACCTTC